These T cell receptor beta chains were read from a single sample in a study of human T cells and chemical hapten exposure. TCRdb ran MiXCR on the RACE reads and lists one entry per CDR3 protein. The sample records about 90,000 distinct CDR3 sequences, roughly 10% being singletons. The input for sequencing was whole blood, taken in connection with sensitization to the hapten diphenylcyclopropenone (DPC). The receptors shown here come from a woman aged 30 to 39 with alopecia areata. Some clones in this sample may be carry-over from other donors' samples. Each CDR3 is given without its conserved first and last residue.

TRBJ2-5	TRBV2	ASRSGTGDQETQY
TRBJ1-1	TRBV5-1	ASSRDRVPRPEAF
TRBJ2-5	TRBV30	AWSLGETQY
TRBJ2-1	TRBV2	ASSERASGTTFAEQF
TRBJ2-3	TRBV20-1	SATIAGNTDTQY
TRBJ1-2	TRBV6-2/TRBV6-3	ASRTTGTRYGYT
TRBJ2-2	TRBV7-2	ASTTFGGRSTGELF
TRBJ2-2	TRBV7-9	ASSLPGTSGRLNTGELF
TRBJ2-7	TRBV2	ASGLNYEQY
TRBJ2-5	TRBV28	ASSPQTSGFQETQY
TRBJ1-2	TRBV12-3/TRBV12-4	ASSPKTGHGYT
TRBJ1-1	TRBV5-4	ASSFGGGGQTEAF
TRBJ2-7	TRBV29-1	SVMTGLTYEQY
TRBJ2-3	TRBV9	ASSPGLAGGDTQY
TRBJ2-7	TRBV4-3	ASSQESGRFGQY
TRBJ1-2	TRBV6-1	ASPADGQGSYGYT
TRBJ2-7	TRBV11-2	ASSLALDSTGLEQY
TRBJ1-1	TRBV7-2	ASSPGSGTEAF
TRBJ1-3	TRBV28	ASKGQTSGNTIY
TRBJ2-5	TRBV7-6	ASSPLAETQY
TRBJ1-5	TRBV29-1	SVAQGRGNQPQH
TRBJ2-3	TRBV29-1	SVVLAGGPDTQY
TRBJ2-1	TRBV28	ASSPPLDEQF
TRBJ1-2	TRBV20-1	SPKGSHSRGYT
TRBJ2-2	TRBV2	ASSENRETGELF
TRBJ1-4	TRBV5-6	ASSVVGVGEKLF
TRBJ1-2	TRBV18	ASSPPNRVGGYT
TRBJ1-6	TRBV10-3	AISERTGEGSPLH
TRBJ2-3	TRBV28	ASSLWDSETPSTDTQY
TRBJ2-3	TRBV19	ASSIDRDVTDTQY
TRBJ2-5	TRBV11-2	ASSRDSQETQY
TRBJ1-2	TRBV3-1	ASSLGPARSGYT
TRBJ1-6	TRBV29-1	SVRTGRSPLH
TRBJ1-2	TRBV3-1	ASRQGGGALGYGYT
TRBJ1-1	TRBV5-5	ASSFSFGTEAF
TRBJ2-5	TRBV5-1	ASSPTGTSGSETQY
TRBJ2-3	TRBV20-1	SAKAGPSTDTQY
TRBJ1-5	TRBV7-2	ASSLEGTQESPQH
TRBJ2-3	TRBV11-1	ASSGLEADTQY
TRBJ2-7	TRBV3-1	ASSPGIYYEQY
TRBJ1-1	TRBV10-3	AISESRDREEAF
TRBJ1-1	TRBV5-5	ASSLEPGHLTEAF
TRBJ2-5	TRBV10-3	AITRGLQETQY
TRBJ2-2	TRBV25-1	ASSDPSGPTGELF
TRBJ1-2	TRBV9	ASSAFYGYT
TRBJ1-1	TRBV28	ASSPDPNTEAF
TRBJ2-5	TRBV3-1	ASSLAVETQY